This TCR beta chain is from a study of T cell changes during pregnancy in multiple sclerosis. Method: immunoSEQ multiplex PCR; TCRdb's copy keeps in-frame clones and lacks some. The top ten clones hold around a sixth of a sample with 20,000 to 30,000 clones, 75% to 90% of them seen once. There are 16 residues in the CDR3. The V gene's germline CDR1 is MDHEN and CDR2 SYDVKM. V trimming: 7 bases; J trimming: 4 bases; junction bases outside the gene matches: 12. The clonotype was recovered from a female donor with multiple sclerosis, enrolled in a pregnancy study. Source: CD8+ T cells from peripheral blood mononuclear cells, taken in the second trimester of pregnancy. The V call is TRBV28, the J call TRBJ2-1, with 8 nucleotides matching TRBD2. The CDR3 coding sequence is TGTGCCAGCAACCTTCGCGGGAGGTCCAAATACAATGAGCAGTTCTTC. Protein: CASNLRGRSKYNEQFF. Drawing the rest from reference TRBV28 and TRBJ2-1, the complete variable domain is DVKVTQSSRYLVKRTGEKVFLECVQDMDHENMFWYRQDPGLGLRLIYFSYDVKMKEKGDIPEGYSVSREKKERFSLILESASTNQTSMYLCASNLRGRSKYNEQFFGPGTRLTVL.